Shown below are 4 T cell receptor beta chains from a single sample sequenced in a study of shared clonotypes between healthy human individuals. Libraries were prepared by immunoSEQ multiplex PCR; TCRdb keeps only in-frame clonotypes and omits some of them. The data contain hundreds of thousands of clones, 60% to 75% of them singletons. The source material was memory CD4+ T cells sorted from blood. Stated subset: CD45RA-negative fraction. All receptors derive from a woman in her twenties or thirties in good health.

The chain is built from TRBV2 and TRBJ1-5; D call uncertain. Trimming took off 8 bases at V and 1 base at J, with 12 bases between the two ends. The CDR3 length is 14 residues. Germline CDR1 is SNHLY and CDR2 is FYNNEI. CDR3 loop: CASRKRGSNQPQHF. CDR3 DNA sequence: TGTGCCAGCCGTAAGCGGGGAAGCAATCAGCCCCAGCATTTT.

The gene calls are TRBV2 and TRBJ2-1, with TRBD2 matching over 7 bases. The V and J ends lost 5 bases and 7 bases, in that order; junction bases with no gene match: 14. The CDR3 covers 16 residues. The germline V gene encodes CDR1 SNHLY and CDR2 FYNNEI. Written as DNA, the CDR3 is TGTGCCAGCAGTAGGCAGCGGGGAGGAACGGGTAATGAGCAGTTCTTC. Its translation is CASSRQRGGTGNEQFF. Full variable domain (remainder filled in from reference TRBV2 and TRBJ2-1): EPEVTQTPSHQVTQMGQEVILRCVPISNHLYFYWYRQILGQKVEFLVSFYNNEISEKSEIFDDQFSVERPDGSNFTLKIRSTKLEDSAMYFCASSRQRGGTGNEQFFGPGTRLTVL.

J is TRBJ1-4 and V is TRBV6-1; TRBD1 might be the D (5 bases). V dropped 10 bases and J dropped 5 bases, with 17 bases sitting between them. Germline V gene lookup returns CDR1 MNHNS and CDR2 SASEGT. The CDR3 is 14 amino acids. The CDR3 region has the DNA TGTGCCACCCGAACCGGGACCCCGAATGAAAAACTGTTTTTT. Amino acid sequence: CATRTGTPNEKLFF.

Regarding this clone: This CDR3 is also generated by other DNA sequences in the sample. This chain connects TRBV7-9 to TRBJ1-1, with D maybe TRBD1 (6 bases). CDR1 is SEHNR and CDR2 is FQNEAQ in the germline V gene (reference sequence). V was shortened by 2 bases and J by 8 bases, with 15 bases between the two germline ends. This CDR3 is 14 amino acids long. The CDR3 DNA is TGTGCCAGCAGCTTATCGGCAGGGGTTCCCGAAGCTTTCTTT. Protein: CASSLSAGVPEAFF.